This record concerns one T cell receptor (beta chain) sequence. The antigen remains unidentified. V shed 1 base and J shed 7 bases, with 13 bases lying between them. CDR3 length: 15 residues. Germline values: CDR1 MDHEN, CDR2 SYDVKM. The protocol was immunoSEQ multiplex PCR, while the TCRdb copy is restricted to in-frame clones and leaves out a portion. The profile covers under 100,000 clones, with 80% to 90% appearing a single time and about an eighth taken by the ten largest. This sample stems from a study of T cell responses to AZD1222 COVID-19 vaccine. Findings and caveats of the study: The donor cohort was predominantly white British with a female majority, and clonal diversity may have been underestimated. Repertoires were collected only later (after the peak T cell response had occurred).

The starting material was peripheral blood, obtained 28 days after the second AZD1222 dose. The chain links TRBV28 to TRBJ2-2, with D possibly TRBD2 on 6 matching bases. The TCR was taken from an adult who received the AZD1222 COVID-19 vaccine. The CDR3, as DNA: TGTGCCAGCAGTTTATCCCCGGGGACTCTCGGGGAGCTGTTTTTT. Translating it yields CASSLSPGTLGELFF.